The text below deals with one T cell receptor beta chain. Its antigen is undetermined. This record belongs to a study of beta chain features in type 1 diabetes. CDR3 size: 14 residues. Trimming left V 6 bases short and J 0 bases short, with 11 bases between. In germline, CDR1 is MDHEN, CDR2 SYDVKM. Points from the study as a whole: Researchers report that Type 1 diabetes patients had moderately but significantly shorter TCRB CDR3s across all four CD4+ subsets.

TCRB transcripts that were expressed got sequenced, as all of the isolated RNA had been reverse transcribed. Here immunoSEQ multiplex PCR was the method, and the copy in TCRdb shows in-frame clones only, minus some. The sample has over 150,000 clones; 7.8% are singletons. The sequence derives from a woman aged 40 to 55 with type 1 diabetes. Material for sequencing was central memory CD4+ T cells from blood. The chain is built from TRBV28 and TRBJ1-1; maybe TRBD1 (5 bases). The CDR3 loop is CASSPQGMNTEAFF. CDR3 DNA: TGTGCCAGCAGCCCCCAGGGAATGAACACTGAAGCTTTCTTT.